This is a list of T cell receptor beta chains from one sample in a study of cytotoxic CD8 clonotypes in ibrutinib-treated CLL. This table comes from immunoSEQ multiplex PCR, and its TCRdb copy is limited to in-frame clones, with some not included. The table records 90,000 to 95,000 clones, roughly three quarters of them present only once. The sample was PBMCs, taken after 24 months of ibrutinib treatment. The receptors stem from a human donor with chronic lymphocytic leukemia. Each CDR3 is given with its conserved first and last residue. D genes are given only for firm matches. Clone size is shown for a subset of rows, as once, few, many or a class of expanded clone.

size	D	length	J	V	DNA	CDR3
NA	NA	13	TRBJ2-5	TRBV29-1	TGCAGCGGAGGCGGGACAGCCCAAGAGACCCAGTACTTC	CSGGGTAQETQYF
once	NA	14	TRBJ1-1	TRBV5-1	TGCGCCAGCAGCTTGGGAGGTCTGAACACTGAAGCTTTCTTT	CASSLGGLNTEAFF
once	NA	15	TRBJ2-7	TRBV19	TGTGCCAGTAGTATAGCCCACACAGCCTCCTACGAGCAGTACTTC	CASSIAHTASYEQYF
NA	NA	14	TRBJ2-7	TRBV6-5	TGTGCCAGCAGCTCCGAGGGGCAGGCCGGCGAGCAGTACTTC	CASSSEGQAGEQYF
once	NA	14	TRBJ1-2	TRBV11-3	TGTGCCAGCAGTTATGGCCCCCGGGAGTATGGCTACACCTTC	CASSYGPREYGYTF
NA	NA	18	TRBJ2-7	TRBV28	TGTGCCAGCAGTTTAGCAATACCAGGGTTCGGGAGTTTCTACGAGCAGTACTTC	CASSLAIPGFGSFYEQYF
NA	NA	15	TRBJ2-1	TRBV5-1	TGCGCCAGCAACCTTGTGCAGGGCAGTGGCGATGAGCAGTTCTTC	CASNLVQGSGDEQFF
few	NA	14	TRBJ1-2	TRBV7-2	TGTGCCAGCAGCTTAAGCAGGGGCAACTATGGCTACACCTTC	CASSLSRGNYGYTF
NA	TRBD1	14	TRBJ1-1	TRBV5-1	TGCGCCAGCAGCGAGGAAAAACAGGGGGCAGAGCCGCTCTTT	CASSEEKQGAEPLF
NA	NA	13	TRBJ1-1	TRBV7-6	TGTGCCAGCAGCTTATCAGAGAACACTGAAGCTTTCTTT	CASSLSENTEAFF
NA	TRBD2	15	TRBJ2-1	TRBV27	TGTGCCAGCAGTTCCCCTAGCGGGACGAACAATGAGCAGTTCTTC	CASSSPSGTNNEQFF
NA	NA	12	TRBJ2-5	TRBV11-2	TGTGCCAGCAGCTTAATTGCGGAGACCCAGTACTTC	CASSLIAETQYF
NA	NA	13	TRBJ2-7	TRBV2	TGTGCCAGCAGGCCAGCACCCTCCTACGAGCAGTACTTC	CASRPAPSYEQYF
NA	TRBD1	13	TRBJ1-2	TRBV6-1	TGTGCCAGCATCAACGACAGGGTGTATGGCTACACCTTC	CASINDRVYGYTF